This note documents a single T cell receptor beta chain sequence. Its target is unknown. It was through 5'RACE template switching that TCR cDNA was made, with a universal primer site and UMIs added. TCRdb analysed the 5' RACE reads with MiXCR anew, one entry per CDR3 protein. The sample carries nearly 550,000 distinct CDR3 sequences, 15% to 20% recorded once. This sample was taken from a study of T cells after yellow fever vaccination. Study results and limitations: Contaminating bulk clonotypes could be abundant in FACS-sorted repertoires.

V was pared by 3 bases and J by 12 bases, with 5 bases of the junction left unmatched. Germline lookup yields CDR1 SQVTM and CDR2 ANQGSEA. The CDR3 spans 11 residues. The chain combines TRBV29-1 with TRBJ2-5; 9 nucleotides agree with TRBD2. Sequenced material: PBMCs, taken 15 days after the yellow fever booster vaccination. This clonotype originated in a man aged 25-45 years who received the YFV17D yellow fever vaccine. The CDR3, as DNA: TGCAGCGTTGACCTAGCGGGGAATAAGTACTTC. Protein: CSVDLAGNKYF.